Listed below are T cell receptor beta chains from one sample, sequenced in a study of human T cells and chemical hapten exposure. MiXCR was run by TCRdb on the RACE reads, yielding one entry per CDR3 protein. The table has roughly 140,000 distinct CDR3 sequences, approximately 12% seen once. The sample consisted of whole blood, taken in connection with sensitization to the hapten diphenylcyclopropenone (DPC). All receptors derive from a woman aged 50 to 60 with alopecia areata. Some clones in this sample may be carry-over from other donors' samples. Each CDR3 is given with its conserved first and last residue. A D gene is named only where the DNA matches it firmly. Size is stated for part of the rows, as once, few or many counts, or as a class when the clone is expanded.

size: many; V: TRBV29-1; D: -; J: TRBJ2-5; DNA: TGCAGCGTTGAGCAGGGTGGAAGGGGGACCCAGTACTTC; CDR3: CSVEQGGRGTQYF
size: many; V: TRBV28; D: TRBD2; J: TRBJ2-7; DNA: TGTGCCAGCAGTTTATCCCCTAGCGGGAGGGATTTCGAGCAGTACTTC; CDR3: CASSLSPSGRDFEQYF
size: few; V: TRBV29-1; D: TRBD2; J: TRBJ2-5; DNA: TGCAGCGTCGGCGGGGTGGGACTAGCGGAAGAGACCCAGTACTTC; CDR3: CSVGGVGLAEETQYF
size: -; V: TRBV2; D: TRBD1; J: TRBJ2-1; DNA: TGTGCCAGCAGTCAAATGAGGACAGGGAGGAATGAGCAGTTCTTC; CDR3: CASSQMRTGRNEQFF
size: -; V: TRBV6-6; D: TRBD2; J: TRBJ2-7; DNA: TGTGCCAGCAGTCATGGGACTAGCGGGATAAAGTACTACGAGCAGTACTTC; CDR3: CASSHGTSGIKYYEQYF
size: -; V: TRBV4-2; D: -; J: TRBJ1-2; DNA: TGTGCCAGCAGCCGAGGGTCATCGGATAACTATGGCTACACCTTC; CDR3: CASSRGSSDNYGYTF
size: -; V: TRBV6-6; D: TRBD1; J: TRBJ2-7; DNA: TGTGCCAGCAGTTACCTCGGACAGGTGGGGGAGCAGTACTTC; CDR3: CASSYLGQVGEQYF
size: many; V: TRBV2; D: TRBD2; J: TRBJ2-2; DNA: TGTGCCAGCAGGGGAGCCGGGACTAGCGGGAGGACCGGGGAGCTGTTTTTT; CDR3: CASRGAGTSGRTGELFF
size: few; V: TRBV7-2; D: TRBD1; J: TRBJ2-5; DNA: TGTGCCAGCAGCTCACAGGGGTACCAAGAGACCCAGTACTTC; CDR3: CASSSQGYQETQYF
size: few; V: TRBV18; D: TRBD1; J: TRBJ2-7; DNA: TGTGCCAGCTCACGGGACAGCCTCTACGAGCAGTACTTC; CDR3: CASSRDSLYEQYF
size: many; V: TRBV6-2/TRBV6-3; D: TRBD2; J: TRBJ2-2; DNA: TGTGCCAGCAGACGGACTAGCGGAGGGGAGCTGTTTTTT; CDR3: CASRRTSGGELFF
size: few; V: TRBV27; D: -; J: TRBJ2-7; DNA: TGTGCCAGCAGTCTTTCCAGGAACTACGAGCAGTACTTC; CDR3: CASSLSRNYEQYF
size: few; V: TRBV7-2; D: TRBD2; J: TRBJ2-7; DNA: TGTGCCAGCAGCTTAGCGCGACTAGCGGGAGGGCCGGGGGAGCAGTACTTC; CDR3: CASSLARLAGGPGEQYF
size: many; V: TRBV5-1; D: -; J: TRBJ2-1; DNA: TGCGCCAGCAGCCGGGAATTCAGCTACAATGAGCAGTTCTTC; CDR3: CASSREFSYNEQFF
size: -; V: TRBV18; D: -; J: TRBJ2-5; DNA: TGTGCCAGCTCACCAGGGGCGGAGACCCAGTACTTC; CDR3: CASSPGAETQYF
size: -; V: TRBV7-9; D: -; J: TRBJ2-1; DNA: TGTGCCAGCAGCTTAGGACTATTCTACAATGAGCAGTTCTTC; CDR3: CASSLGLFYNEQFF
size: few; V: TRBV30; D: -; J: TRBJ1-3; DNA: TGTGCCTGGTCCCATCTTTGGGGAAACACCATATATTTT; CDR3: CAWSHLWGNTIYF
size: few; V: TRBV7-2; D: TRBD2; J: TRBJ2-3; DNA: TGTGCCAGCAGCTCGAGACTAGCGGGAGATCCAGATACGCAGTATTTT; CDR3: CASSSRLAGDPDTQYF
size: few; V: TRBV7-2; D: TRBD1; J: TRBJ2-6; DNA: TGTGCCAGCAGCTTAAGAGGGGACAGGGGACTCTCTGGGGCCAACGTCCTGACTTTC; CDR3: CASSLRGDRGLSGANVLTF
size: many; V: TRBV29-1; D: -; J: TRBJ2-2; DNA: TGCAGCGCGGAGTTGCCCGGGGAGCTGTTTTTT; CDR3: CSAELPGELFF
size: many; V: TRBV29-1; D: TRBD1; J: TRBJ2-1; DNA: TGCAGCGTAAACGCTGGGACAGGGGCCATGGAGCAGTTCTTC; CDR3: CSVNAGTGAMEQFF
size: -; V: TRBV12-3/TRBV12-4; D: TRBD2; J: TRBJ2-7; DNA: TGTGCCAGCAGTCCTAGCGGGGCTACCTACGAGCAGTACTTC; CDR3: CASSPSGATYEQYF
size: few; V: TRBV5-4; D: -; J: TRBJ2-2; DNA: TGTGCCAGCAGCTTTTCTAGCGTTAGGAGAACTGGGGAGCTGTTTTTT; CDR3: CASSFSSVRRTGELFF
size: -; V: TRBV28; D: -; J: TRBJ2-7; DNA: TGTGCCAGCAGTTTATGGGACGGCGGGCAGTACTTC; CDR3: CASSLWDGGQYF
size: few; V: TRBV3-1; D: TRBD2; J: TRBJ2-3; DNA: TGTGCCAGCAGCGGAAGTGTCGGGAGGGCCGTCCGACCAGATACGCAGTATTTT; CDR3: CASSGSVGRAVRPDTQYF
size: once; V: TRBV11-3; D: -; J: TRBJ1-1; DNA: TGTGCCAGCAGCTTAGGACACCGGAGGTCTCGCACTGAAGCTTTCTTT; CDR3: CASSLGHRRSRTEAFF
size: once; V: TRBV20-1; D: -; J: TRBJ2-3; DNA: TGCAGTGCTAGAGCTGGCTCGAGAGGGAGTGCAGATACGCAGTATTTT; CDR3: CSARAGSRGSADTQYF
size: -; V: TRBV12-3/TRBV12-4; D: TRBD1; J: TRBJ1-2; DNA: TGTGCCAGCAGTTTGGGGACAGGGTTCGGCTACACCTTC; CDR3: CASSLGTGFGYTF
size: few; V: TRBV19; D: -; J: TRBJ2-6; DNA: TGTGCCAGCAGCCAAACAACCGTCCTGACTTTC; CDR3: CASSQTTVLTF
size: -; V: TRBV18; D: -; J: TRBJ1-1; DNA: TGTGCCAGCTCACCAAAAGACCGCCTGAGGGGGGTAGGCACTGAAGCTTTCTTT; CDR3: CASSPKDRLRGVGTEAFF
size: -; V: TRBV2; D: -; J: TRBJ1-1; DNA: TGTGCCAGCCAAGGGACTTGGATGAACACTGAAGCTTTCTTT; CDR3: CASQGTWMNTEAFF
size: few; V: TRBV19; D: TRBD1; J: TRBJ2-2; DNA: TGTGCCAGTACCAAGAGAGGACAGGGAAACACCGGGGAGCTGTTTTTT; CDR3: CASTKRGQGNTGELFF